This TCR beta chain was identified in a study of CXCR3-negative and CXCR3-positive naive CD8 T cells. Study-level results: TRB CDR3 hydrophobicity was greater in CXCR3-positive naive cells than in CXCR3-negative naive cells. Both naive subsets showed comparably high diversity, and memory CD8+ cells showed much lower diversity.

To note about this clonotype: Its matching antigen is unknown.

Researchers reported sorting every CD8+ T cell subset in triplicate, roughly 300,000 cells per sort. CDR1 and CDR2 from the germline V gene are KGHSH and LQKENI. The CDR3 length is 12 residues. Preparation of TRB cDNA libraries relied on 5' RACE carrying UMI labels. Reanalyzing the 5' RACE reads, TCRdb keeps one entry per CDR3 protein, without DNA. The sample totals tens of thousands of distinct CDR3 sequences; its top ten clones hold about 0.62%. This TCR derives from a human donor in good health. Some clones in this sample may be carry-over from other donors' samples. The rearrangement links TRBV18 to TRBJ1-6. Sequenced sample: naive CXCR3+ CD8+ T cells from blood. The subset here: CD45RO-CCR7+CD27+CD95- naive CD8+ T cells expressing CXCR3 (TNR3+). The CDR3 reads CASTDLNSPLHF.